The 16 T cell receptor beta chains below all came from one sample that was sequenced in a study of T cells in localized non-small cell lung cancer. Data came from immunoSEQ multiplex PCR; TCRdb stores just in-frame clones and leaves some out. Of approximately 50,000 clones listed, around 87% are singletons. The specimen comprised PBMCs, sampled before any cancer treatment. These receptor sequences come from a man aged 35-75 years with stage II lung adenocarcinoma.

The rearrangement uses TRBV7-9 and TRBJ1-4; D is undetermined. V was pared by 2 bases and J by 2 bases, with 0 bases between. The CDR3 runs 12 residues. Germline V lookup: CDR1 SEHNR, CDR2 FQNEAQ (reference sequence). The CDR3 sequence is CASSLTNEKLFF. Here the CDR3 DNA reads TGTGCCAGCAGCTTAACTAATGAAAAACTGTTTTTT.

The V and J genes are TRBV5-1 and TRBJ2-3; TRBD2 matches at 9 bases. J was trimmed by 5 bases and V by 3 bases; bases with no gene match: 4. Germline V CDR1 and CDR2: SGHRS, YFSETQ. This CDR3 region has 14 residues. The CDR3 sequence is CASSSPTSGDTQYF. The CDR3 DNA is TGCGCCAGCAGCTCGCCGACTAGCGGAGATACGCAGTATTTT. Full variable domain (missing parts from reference TRBV5-1 and TRBJ2-3): KAGVTQTPRYLIKTRGQQVTLSCSPISGHRSVSWYQQTPGQGLQFLFEYFSETQRNKGNFPGRFSGRQFSNSRSEMNVSTLELGDSALYLCASSSPTSGDTQYFGPGTRLTVL.

V and J are TRBV2 and TRBJ2-3, with D possibly being TRBD1 or TRBD2 (5 bases each). V lost 4 bases to trimming and J lost 1 base, with 15 bases between them. CDR1 and CDR2 (germline): SNHLY, FYNNEI. The CDR3 loop spans 16 amino acids. The CDR3 loop reads CASSVGQGRRTDTQYF. In DNA, the CDR3 is TGTGCCAGCAGTGTCGGTCAGGGACGTCGCACAGATACGCAGTATTTT. Looking up the rest from reference TRBV2 and TRBJ2-3 gives the full variable domain: EPEVTQTPSHQVTQMGQEVILRCVPISNHLYFYWYRQILGQKVEFLVSFYNNEISEKSEIFDDQFSVERPDGSNFTLKIRSTKLEDSAMYFCASSVGQGRRTDTQYFGPGTRLTVL.

This clone was picked up a small number of times. The chain has TRBV5-1 and TRBJ2-3; either TRBD1 or TRBD2 may fit D (5 bases each). Germline V gene lookup returns CDR1 SGHRS and CDR2 YFSETQ. V lost 0 bases to trimming and J lost 0 bases, with 17 bases between them. The CDR3 covers 18 residues. CDR3 amino acids: CASSLAGIGDPSTDTQYF. CDR3 coding DNA: TGCGCCAGCAGCTTGGCGGGCATCGGGGACCCCAGCACAGATACGCAGTATTTT.

V and J are TRBV21-1 and TRBJ2-7; the DNA was not used to check the table's D call, TRBD2. TRBV21-1 is recorded as a pseudogene. The CDR3 length is 12 residues. CDR3 bases: TGTGCCAGCAGCAAATTTAGAGCGGGACCGTACTTC. The encoded protein is CASSKFRAGPYF.

This clone is a singleton in its sample. The chain recombines TRBV2 with TRBJ2-2; 7 bases agree with TRBD1. V lost 1 base and J lost 5; bases outside the gene matches: 4. CDR3 size: 15 residues. Germline V CDR1 and CDR2: SNHLY, FYNNEI. The CDR3 sequence is CASSEGQGDTGELFF. CDR3 nucleotide sequence: TGTGCCAGCAGTGAAGGACAGGGTGATACCGGGGAGCTGTTTTTT. The full variable domain, with the rest looked up from reference TRBV2 and TRBJ2-2, is EPEVTQTPSHQVTQMGQEVILRCVPISNHLYFYWYRQILGQKVEFLVSFYNNEISEKSEIFDDQFSVERPDGSNFTLKIRSTKLEDSAMYFCASSEGQGDTGELFFGEGSRLTVL.

This chain links TRBV11-2 with TRBJ2-5; D is uncertain. Germline V gene lookup returns CDR1 SGHAT and CDR2 FQNNGV. The length of the CDR3 is 12 residues. The germline V and J ends were trimmed by 0 bases and 3 bases, with 2 bases remaining between them. DNA of the CDR3: TGTGCCAGCAGCTTAGATGAAGAGACCCAGTACTTC. Protein: CASSLDEETQYF.

This chain joins TRBV6-5 and TRBJ2-3; D is perhaps TRBD2 (5 bases). The germline gives CDR1 MNHEY, CDR2 SVGAGI. V shed 4 bases and J shed 6 bases, with 11 bases lying between them. This CDR3 contains 13 residues. This CDR3 reads CASSSSPGDTQYF. DNA for the CDR3: TGTGCCAGCAGTTCCAGCCCGGGGGATACGCAGTATTTT.

This chain joins TRBV6-6 and TRBJ1-5; possibly TRBD1 for D (5 bases). With 5 bases removed from V and 7 bases from J, the gap between germline ends came to 12 bases. The CDR3 has 13 residues. Germline V gives CDR1 MNHNY, CDR2 SVGAGI (reference sequence). The CDR3 nucleotides read TGTGCCAGCAGTAGAGGGGAGAAGCAGCCCCAGCATTTT. Amino acids: CASSRGEKQPQHF.

This sequence joins TRBV11-2 and TRBJ2-2; D is ambiguous. Trimming left V 0 bases short and J 4 bases short, with 6 bases between. CDR3 size: 14 residues. The germline V gene encodes CDR1 SGHAT and CDR2 FQNNGV. The chain's CDR3 is CASSLDQITGELFF. CDR3 in DNA: TGTGCCAGCAGCTTAGACCAGATCACCGGGGAGCTGTTTTTT.

The chain is built from TRBV11-1 and TRBJ2-1; D uncertain. Germline loops: CDR1 SGHAT, CDR2 FQDESV (reference sequence). The V end lost 5 bases, the J end lost 5 bases, and 13 bases lay between the germline ends. There are 14 residues in the CDR3. CDR3 loop: CASSIQRTDNEQFF. For the CDR3, the DNA is TGTGCCAGCAGCATACAAAGGACGGACAATGAGCAGTTCTTC.

This chain links TRBV30 with TRBJ1-4; D is undetermined. Germline V gene lookup returns CDR1 GTSNPN and CDR2 SVGIG (reference sequence). V was cut by 8 bases and J by 8 bases, with 9 bases left in between. The CDR3 spans 10 residues. The CDR3 here is CALGGEKLFF. The CDR3 DNA reads TGTGCCCTCGGAGGGGAAAAACTGTTTTTT.

The J gene is TRBJ1-4, the V gene TRBV30; D is possibly TRBD1 (6 bases). Trimming took off 6 bases at V and 8 bases at J, with 22 bases between the two ends. The CDR3 contains 15 residues. Germline-derived CDR1 and CDR2 are GTSNPN and SVGIG (reference sequence). The CDR3 here is CACHTPRGPGEKLFF. In DNA form, the CDR3 reads TGTGCCTGTCATACGCCCAGGGGCCCCGGAGAAAAACTGTTTTTT.

About this clone: The germline gene is not matched at one end of the junction; a read error may be the cause. The chain carries TRBV19 and TRBJ1-2, with D possibly being TRBD1 (6 bases). CDR3 length: 11 residues. The germline CDR1 and CDR2 sequences are LNHDA and SQIVND (reference sequence). CDR3 in amino acids: CASSTLRTAHF. The CDR3 nucleotides read TGTGCCAGTAGTACCCTTCGGACAGCCCACTTC.

This clone was observed a few times. V gene TRBV7-9 combines with J gene TRBJ2-2, with D uncertain. CDR1 is SEHNR and CDR2 is FQNEAQ in the germline V gene (reference sequence). Trimming cost V 1 base and J 1 base, with 4 bases left between them. This CDR3 has 14 residues. The CDR3 coding sequence is TGTGCCAGCAGCTTAGGCGGGAACACCGGGGAGCTGTTTTTT. As protein: CASSLGGNTGELFF. The full variable domain, completed using reference TRBV7-9 and TRBJ2-2, is DTGVSQNPRHKITKRGQNVTFRCDPISEHNRLYWYRQTLGQGPEFLTYFQNEAQLEKSRLLSDRFSAERPKGSFSTLEIQRTEQGDSAMYLCASSLGGNTGELFFGEGSRLTVL.

DNA of the CDR3: TGCGCCAGCAGCCAAGGGGGAAGAGACAATGAGCAGTTCTTC. Translated: CASSQGGRDNEQFF. The chain employs TRBV4-1 and TRBJ2-1; D is ambiguous. CDR1 MGHRA and CDR2 YSYEKL come from the germline V gene. The CDR3 has 14 amino acids. The germline V and J ends were trimmed by 1 base and 5 bases, with 9 bases remaining between them.